What follows describes a single T cell receptor beta chain. As yet, its antigen is unknown. Repertoires were generated with immunoSEQ multiplex PCR, while TCRdb's copy carries only in-frame clones and drops some. The sample contains some 29,000 clones, less than 85% of which appear only once. These data belong to a study of CD4 T cells in relation to SARS-CoV-2 and coronaviruses. Study details: TCR beta CDR3s were sequenced after approximately 11-day antigen culture of PBMCs. The negative reference was HIV-1 Nef peptide pool or peptide-free culture. The HLA restriction of the shared crossreactive spike epitopes was mapped.

CDR1 LGHDT and CDR2 YNNKEL come from the germline V gene (reference sequence). The CDR3 runs to 14 residues. V lost 4 bases and J 7 bases, leaving 14 bases between the germline ends. The unexposed donors gave CD4+ T cells in about 2011-2018, prior to COVID-19. Isolation of CD4+ T cells took place after about 9 days in culture. Cells permitting, SARS-CoV-2 S/N and four cold-coronavirus spikes were tested on unexposed-donor CD4+ T cells. Sequenced material: CD4+ T cells from PBMCs, cultured in vitro. The chain has TRBV3-1 (or the pseudogene TRBV3-2) and TRBJ2-1; D is possibly TRBD2 (5 bases). This TCR derives from a human donor in good health. CDR3 bases: TGTGCCAGCAGCCCGAACACCCCGGGGAATGAGCAGTTCTTC. Amino acid sequence: CASSPNTPGNEQFF.